This paragraph covers one T cell receptor (beta chain) sequence. TCRdb reanalyzed the 5' RACE reads, giving one entry per CDR3 protein sequence and no DNA. The sample totals roughly 320,000 distinct CDR3 sequences. These data originate in a study of monozygotic twins with inflammatory bowel disease. Germline values: CDR1 SQVTM, CDR2 ANQGSEA. CDR3 length equals 14 residues. Sequencing was performed on blood. This receptor was identified in a human donor with ulcerative colitis or Crohn's disease, or a healthy co-twin of an affected twin (not recorded which). The rearrangement uses TRBV29-1 and TRBJ2-5; absent DNA, TCRdb's TRBD1 call cannot be checked. This CDR3 reads CSGSPGQGRETQYF.